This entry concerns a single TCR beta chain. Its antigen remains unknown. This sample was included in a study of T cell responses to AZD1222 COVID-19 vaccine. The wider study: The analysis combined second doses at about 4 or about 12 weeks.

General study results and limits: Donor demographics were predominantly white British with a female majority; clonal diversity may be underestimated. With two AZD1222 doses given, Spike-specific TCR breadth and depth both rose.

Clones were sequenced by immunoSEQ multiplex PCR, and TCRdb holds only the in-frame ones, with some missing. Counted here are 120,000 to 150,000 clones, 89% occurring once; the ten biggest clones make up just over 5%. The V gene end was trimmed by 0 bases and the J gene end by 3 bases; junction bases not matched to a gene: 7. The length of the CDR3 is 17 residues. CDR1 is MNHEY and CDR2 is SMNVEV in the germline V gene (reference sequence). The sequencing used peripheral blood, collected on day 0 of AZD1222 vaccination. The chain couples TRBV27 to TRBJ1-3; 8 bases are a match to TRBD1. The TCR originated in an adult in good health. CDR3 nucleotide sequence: TGTGCCAGCAGTTTATCGCCCCAGGGGGCGAGTGGAAACACCATATATTTT. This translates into CASSLSPQGASGNTIYF.